A selection of T cell receptor beta chains follows, all from one sample in a study of shared clonotypes between healthy human individuals. Sequencing used immunoSEQ multiplex PCR; TCRdb keeps in-frame clones, though not all of them. This sample has about 580,000 clones, with roughly 98% found just once. What was sequenced was naive CD8+ T cells sorted from blood. All receptors come from a young man in good health. The CDR3 runs from the conserved cysteine through the conserved F or W. The D gene is left open where the match is weak. Size tells how often a clone was seen (once, few, many) or the class of an expanded clone, and some rows leave it out.

size,V,J,D,DNA,CDR3
.,TRBV27,TRBJ2-1,.,TGTGCCAGCAGTTTATCAACGGGAACGTACAATGAGCAGTTCTTC,CASSLSTGTYNEQFF
.,TRBV7-9,TRBJ2-7,.,TGTGCCAGCAGCTTAGCGATTGGGACGGTCGCCTACGAGCAGTACTTC,CASSLAIGTVAYEQYF
.,TRBV6-5,TRBJ1-4,.,TGTGCCAGCAGTCTCGGTCCAGGTCCTAATGAAAAACTGTTTTTT,CASSLGPGPNEKLFF
once,TRBV13,TRBJ2-7,TRBD1,TGTGCCAGCAGCTACGGGACAGGTTCCTACGAGCAGTACTTC,CASSYGTGSYEQYF
.,TRBV11-2,TRBJ2-7,.,TGTGCCAGCAGGCAGGACAGTACCTACGAGCAGTACTTC,CASRQDSTYEQYF
.,TRBV2,TRBJ2-2,TRBD2,TGTGCCAGCAGGGGTGGACTAGCGGGCCACACCGGGGAGCTGTTTTTT,CASRGGLAGHTGELFF
.,TRBV4-1,TRBJ2-7,.,TGCGCCAGCAGCCAAAGGGAACTCTACGAGCAGTACTTC,CASSQRELYEQYF
once,TRBV2,TRBJ2-7,.,TGTGCCAGCAGTGGGACTAACAGGGGCGTATTTTTGAGCGAGCAGTACTTC,CASSGTNRGVFLSEQYF
.,TRBV18,TRBJ2-7,.,TGTGCCAGCTCACAAAAGGTCGGCGAGCAGTACTTC,CASSQKVGEQYF
.,TRBV7-9,TRBJ2-7,TRBD2,TGTGCCAGCAGCCCTCCTAGCGGGGTTTACGAGCAGTACTTC,CASSPPSGVYEQYF
.,TRBV5-6,TRBJ1-1,.,TGTGCCAGCAGCACCACAGGGAACACTGAAGCTTTCTTT,CASSTTGNTEAFF
.,TRBV5-6,TRBJ1-2,TRBD1,TGTGCCAGCAGCTTGGGGACAGGGGTCTATGGCTACACCTTC,CASSLGTGVYGYTF
once,TRBV7-2,TRBJ1-2,.,TGTGCCAGCAGCTTATGGGAACGGGTAGCTAACTATGGCTACACCTTC,CASSLWERVANYGYTF
.,TRBV5-1,TRBJ1-3,TRBD1,TGCGCCAGCAGCCCGGAGGGACAGGGCGGAAACACCATATATTTT,CASSPEGQGGNTIYF
.,TRBV6-5,TRBJ2-2,.,TGTGCCAGCAGTTACCCCTTCGCCGGGGAGCTGTTTTTT,CASSYPFAGELFF
.,TRBV7-9,TRBJ2-7,.,TGTGCCAGCAGCCAGCGGGCCCTGTACGAGCAGTACTTC,CASSQRALYEQYF
.,TRBV10-2,TRBJ2-4,.,TGCGCCAGCAGTGAGGAACACATACTAGCCAAAAACATTCAGTACTTC,CASSEEHILAKNIQYF
.,TRBV15,TRBJ2-7,TRBD2,TGTGCCACCAGCAGAAGAAGCGGGAGAAGGTACGAGCAGTACTTC,CATSRRSGRRYEQYF
.,TRBV9,TRBJ2-6,.,TGTGCCAGCAGCCCCCCGGTTGGGGCCAACGTCCTGACTTTC,CASSPPVGANVLTF
.,TRBV9,TRBJ2-1,.,TGTGCCAGCAGCGTAGCTCTCTATCACGGGGATGAGCAGTTCTTC,CASSVALYHGDEQFF
.,TRBV5-1,TRBJ2-3,.,TGCGCCAGCAGCTTCTCGCTAGGGAAAGTCACAGATACGCAGTATTTT,CASSFSLGKVTDTQYF
.,TRBV5-1,TRBJ2-5,.,TGCGCCAGCAGCTTGTTGGTGCGGGACGTGGACACAACGCAAGAGACCCAGTACTTC,CASSLLVRDVDTTQETQYF
.,TRBV7-9,TRBJ2-1,TRBD2,TGTGCCAGCAGCCCACGGACTAGCGGGAGCCATGAGCAGTTCTTC,CASSPRTSGSHEQFF
.,TRBV4-1,TRBJ2-7,.,TGCGCCAGCAGCCAAGATCAGGGGGGCTACGAGCAGTACTTC,CASSQDQGGYEQYF
.,TRBV4-3,TRBJ2-7,.,TGCGCCAGCAGCCAATACGGCTCGAGCTCCTACGAGCAGTACTTC,CASSQYGSSSYEQYF
.,TRBV11-3,TRBJ2-7,.,TGTGCCAGCAGCCCGACATACTTC,CASSPTYF